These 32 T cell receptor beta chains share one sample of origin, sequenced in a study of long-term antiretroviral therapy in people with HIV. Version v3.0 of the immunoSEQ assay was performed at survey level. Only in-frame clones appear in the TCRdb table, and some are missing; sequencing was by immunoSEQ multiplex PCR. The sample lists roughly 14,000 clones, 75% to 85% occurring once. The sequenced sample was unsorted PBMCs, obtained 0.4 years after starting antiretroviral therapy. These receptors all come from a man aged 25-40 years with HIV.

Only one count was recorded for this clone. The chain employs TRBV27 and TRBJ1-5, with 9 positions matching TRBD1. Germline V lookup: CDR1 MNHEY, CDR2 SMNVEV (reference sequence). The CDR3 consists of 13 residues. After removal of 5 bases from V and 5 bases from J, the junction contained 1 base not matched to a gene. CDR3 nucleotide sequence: TGTGCCAGCAGTCGGACAGGGGATCAGCCCCAGCATTTT. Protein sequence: CASSRTGDQPQHF.

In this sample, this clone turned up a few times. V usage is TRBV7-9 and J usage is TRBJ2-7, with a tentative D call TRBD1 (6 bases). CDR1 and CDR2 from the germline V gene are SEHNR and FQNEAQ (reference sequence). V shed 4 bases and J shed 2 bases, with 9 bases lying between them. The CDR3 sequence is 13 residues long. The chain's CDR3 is CASSSRTAYEQYF. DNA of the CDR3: TGTGCCAGCAGCTCAAGGACAGCCTACGAGCAGTACTTC.

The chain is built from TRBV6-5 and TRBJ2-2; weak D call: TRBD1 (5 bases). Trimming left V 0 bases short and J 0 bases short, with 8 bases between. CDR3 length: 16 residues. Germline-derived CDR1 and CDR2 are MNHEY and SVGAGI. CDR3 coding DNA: TGTGCCAGCAGTTACTCGCCAGGGACGAACACCGGGGAGCTGTTTTTT. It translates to CASSYSPGTNTGELFF.

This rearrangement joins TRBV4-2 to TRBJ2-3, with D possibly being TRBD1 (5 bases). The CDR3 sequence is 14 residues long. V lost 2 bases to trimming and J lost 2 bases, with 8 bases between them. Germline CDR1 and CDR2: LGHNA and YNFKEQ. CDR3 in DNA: TGTGCCAGCAGCCAAAGGACATACACAGATACGCAGTATTTT. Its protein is CASSQRTYTDTQYF.

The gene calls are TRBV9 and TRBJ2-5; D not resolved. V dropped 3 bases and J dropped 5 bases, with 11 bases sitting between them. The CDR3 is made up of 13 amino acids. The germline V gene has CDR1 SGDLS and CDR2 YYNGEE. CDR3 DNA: TGTGCCAGCAGCGCACACGATAGGGAGACCCAGTACTTC. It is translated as CASSAHDRETQYF.

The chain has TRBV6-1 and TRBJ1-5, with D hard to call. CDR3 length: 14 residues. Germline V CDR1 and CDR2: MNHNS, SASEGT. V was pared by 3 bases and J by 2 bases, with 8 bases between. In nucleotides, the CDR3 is TGTGCCAGCAGTGAGGTGGCAGGCAATCAGCCCCAGCATTTT. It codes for CASSEVAGNQPQHF.

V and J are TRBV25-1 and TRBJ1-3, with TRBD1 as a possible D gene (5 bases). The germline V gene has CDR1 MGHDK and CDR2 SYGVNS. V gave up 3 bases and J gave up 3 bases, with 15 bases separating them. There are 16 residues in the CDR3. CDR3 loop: CASSDKAQGGGNTIYF. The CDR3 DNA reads TGTGCCAGCAGTGATAAAGCGCAGGGAGGTGGAAACACCATATATTTT.

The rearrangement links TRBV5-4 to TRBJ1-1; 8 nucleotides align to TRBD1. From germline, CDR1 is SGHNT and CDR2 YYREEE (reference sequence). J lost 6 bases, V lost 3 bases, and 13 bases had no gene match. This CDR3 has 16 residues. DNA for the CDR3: TGTGCCAGCAGCTCCCTTCGACACAGGGGGAGCGCTGAAGCTTTCTTT. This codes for CASSSLRHRGSAEAFF.

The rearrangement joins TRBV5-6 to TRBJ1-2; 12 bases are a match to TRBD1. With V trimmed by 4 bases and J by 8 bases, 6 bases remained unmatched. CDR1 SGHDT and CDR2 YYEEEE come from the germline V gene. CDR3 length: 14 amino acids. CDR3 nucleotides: TGTGCCAGCAGCCCGGGACAGGGGGCGCGAGGCTACACCTTC. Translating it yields CASSPGQGARGYTF.

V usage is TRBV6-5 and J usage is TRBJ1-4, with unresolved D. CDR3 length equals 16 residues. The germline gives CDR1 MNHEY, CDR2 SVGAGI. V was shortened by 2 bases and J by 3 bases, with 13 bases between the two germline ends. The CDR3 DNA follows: TGTGCCAGCAGTTACCAGTGGGGTGGGTCTAATGAAAAACTGTTTTTT. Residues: CASSYQWGGSNEKLFF.

Written as DNA, the CDR3 is TGTGCCAGCAGCTCTTACCTGAACACTGAAGCTTTCTTT. This codes for CASSSYLNTEAFF. The J gene is TRBJ1-1, the V gene TRBV5-6; D is undetermined. The V end lost 3 bases, the J end lost 0 bases, and 6 bases lay between the germline ends. The CDR3 is 13 amino acids. The germline V gene has CDR1 SGHDT and CDR2 YYEEEE.

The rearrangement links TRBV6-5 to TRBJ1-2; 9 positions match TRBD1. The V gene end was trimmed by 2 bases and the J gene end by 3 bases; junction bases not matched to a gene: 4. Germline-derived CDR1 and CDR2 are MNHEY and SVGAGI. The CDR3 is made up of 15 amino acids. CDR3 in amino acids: CASSYLGQGDYGYTF. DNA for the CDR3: TGTGCCAGCAGTTACCTGGGACAGGGAGACTATGGCTACACCTTC.

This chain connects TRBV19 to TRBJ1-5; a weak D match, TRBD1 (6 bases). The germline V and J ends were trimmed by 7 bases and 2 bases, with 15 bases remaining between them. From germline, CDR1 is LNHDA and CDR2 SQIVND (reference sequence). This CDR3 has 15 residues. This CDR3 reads CASKWTDLGNQPQHF. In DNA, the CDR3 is TGTGCCAGTAAATGGACAGACCTCGGCAATCAGCCCCAGCATTTT. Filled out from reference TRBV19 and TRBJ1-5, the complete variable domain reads DGGITQSPKYLFRKEGQNVTLSCEQNLNHDAMYWYRQDPGQGLRLIYYSQIVNDFQKGDIAEGYSVSREKKESFPLTVTSAQKNPTAFYLCASKWTDLGNQPQHFGDGTRLSIL.

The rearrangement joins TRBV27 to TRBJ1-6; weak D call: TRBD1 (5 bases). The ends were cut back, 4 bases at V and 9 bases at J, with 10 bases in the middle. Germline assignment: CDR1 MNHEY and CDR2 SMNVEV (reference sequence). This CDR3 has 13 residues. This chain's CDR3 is CASSWDGFSPLHF. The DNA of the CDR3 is TGTGCCAGCAGTTGGGACGGATTTTCACCCCTCCACTTT.

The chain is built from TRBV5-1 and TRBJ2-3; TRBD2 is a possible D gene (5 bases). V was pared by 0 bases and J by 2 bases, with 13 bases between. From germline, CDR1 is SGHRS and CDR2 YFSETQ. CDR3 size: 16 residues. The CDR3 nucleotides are TGCGCCAGCAGCTTGGCCGAGGGTCGGGCCACAGATACGCAGTATTTT. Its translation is CASSLAEGRATDTQYF.

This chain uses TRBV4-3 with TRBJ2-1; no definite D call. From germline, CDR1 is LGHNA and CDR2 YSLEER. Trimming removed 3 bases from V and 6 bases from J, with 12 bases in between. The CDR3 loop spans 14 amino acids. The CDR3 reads CASSQSRFSNEQFF. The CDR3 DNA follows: TGCGCCAGCAGCCAGTCTAGATTCAGCAATGAGCAGTTCTTC.

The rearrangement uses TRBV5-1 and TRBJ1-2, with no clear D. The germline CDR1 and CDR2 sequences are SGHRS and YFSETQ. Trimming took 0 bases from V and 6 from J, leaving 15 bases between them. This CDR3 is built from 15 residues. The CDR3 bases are TGCGCCAGCAGCTTGGGGACCTCTAGGGCACATGGCTACACCTTC. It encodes CASSLGTSRAHGYTF.

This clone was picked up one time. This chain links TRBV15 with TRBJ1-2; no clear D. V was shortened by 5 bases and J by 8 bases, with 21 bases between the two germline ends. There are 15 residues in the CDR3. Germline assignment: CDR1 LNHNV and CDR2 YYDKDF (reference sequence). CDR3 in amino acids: CATSSSKTVASGYTF. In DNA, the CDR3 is TGTGCCACCAGCTCGAGCAAGACGGTGGCCTCGGGCTACACCTTC.

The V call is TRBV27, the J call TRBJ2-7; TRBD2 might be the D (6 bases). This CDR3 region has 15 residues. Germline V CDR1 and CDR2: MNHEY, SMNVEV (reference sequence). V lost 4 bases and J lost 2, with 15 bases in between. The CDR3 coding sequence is TGTGCCAGCAGTTACGCCGGGACTCAACCCTACGAGCAGTACTTC. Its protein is CASSYAGTQPYEQYF.

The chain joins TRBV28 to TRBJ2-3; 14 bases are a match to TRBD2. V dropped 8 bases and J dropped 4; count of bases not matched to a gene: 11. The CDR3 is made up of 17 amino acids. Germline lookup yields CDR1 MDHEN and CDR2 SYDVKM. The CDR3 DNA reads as TGTGCCAGCTTCCCTCCTGGACTAGCGGGAGGATCAGATACGCAGTATTTT. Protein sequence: CASFPPGLAGGSDTQYF.

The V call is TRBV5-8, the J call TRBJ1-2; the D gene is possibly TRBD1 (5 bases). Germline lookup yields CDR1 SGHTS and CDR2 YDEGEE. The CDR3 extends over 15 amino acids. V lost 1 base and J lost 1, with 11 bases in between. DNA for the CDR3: TGTGCCAGCAGCTTGAGGCGACAGATTAACTATGGCTACACCTTC. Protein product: CASSLRRQINYGYTF.

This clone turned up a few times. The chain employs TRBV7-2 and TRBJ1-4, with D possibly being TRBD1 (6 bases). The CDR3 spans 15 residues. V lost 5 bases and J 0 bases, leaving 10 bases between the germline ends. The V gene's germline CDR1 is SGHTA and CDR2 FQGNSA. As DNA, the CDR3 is TGTGCCAGCAGCCCACAGGGTGCAACTAATGAAAAACTGTTTTTT. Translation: CASSPQGATNEKLFF.

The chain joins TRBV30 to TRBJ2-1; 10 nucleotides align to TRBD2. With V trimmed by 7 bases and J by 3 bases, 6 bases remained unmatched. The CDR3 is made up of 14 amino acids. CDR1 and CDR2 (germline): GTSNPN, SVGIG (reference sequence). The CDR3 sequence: CAYQAGGYYNEQFF. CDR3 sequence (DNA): TGTGCCTACCAAGCGGGGGGGTACTACAATGAGCAGTTCTTC.

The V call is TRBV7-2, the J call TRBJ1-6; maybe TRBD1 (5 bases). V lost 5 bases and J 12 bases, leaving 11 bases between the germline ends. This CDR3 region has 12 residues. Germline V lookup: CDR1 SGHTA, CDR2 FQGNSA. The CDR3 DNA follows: TGTGCCAGCAGCCTAGGGACGGTACCCCTCCACTTT. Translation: CASSLGTVPLHF.

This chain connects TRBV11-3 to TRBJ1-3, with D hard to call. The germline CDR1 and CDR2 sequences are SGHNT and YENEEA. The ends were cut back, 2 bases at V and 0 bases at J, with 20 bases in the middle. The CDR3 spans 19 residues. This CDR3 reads CASSLPVHTDPFSGNTIYF. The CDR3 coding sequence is TGTGCCAGCAGCTTACCCGTACATACAGATCCATTCTCTGGAAACACCATATATTTT.

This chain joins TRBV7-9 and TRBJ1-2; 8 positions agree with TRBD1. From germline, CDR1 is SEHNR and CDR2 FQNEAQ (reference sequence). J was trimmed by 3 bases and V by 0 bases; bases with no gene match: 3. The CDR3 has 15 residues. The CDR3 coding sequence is TGTGCCAGCAGCTTAGCGATGGACAGGGACTATGGCTACACCTTC. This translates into CASSLAMDRDYGYTF.

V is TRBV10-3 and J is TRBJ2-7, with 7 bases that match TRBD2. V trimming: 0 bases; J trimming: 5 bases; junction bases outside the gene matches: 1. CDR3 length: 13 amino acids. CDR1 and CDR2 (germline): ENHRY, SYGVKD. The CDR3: CAISESGLHEQYF. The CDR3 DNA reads TGTGCCATCAGTGAGTCGGGACTACACGAGCAGTACTTC.

The CDR3 nucleotides are TGTGCCAGCAGCCCCCGGGGACAGATGAACACTGAAGCTTTCTTT. It is translated as CASSPRGQMNTEAFF. The V call is TRBV4-2, the J call TRBJ1-1; 7 bases agree with TRBD1. With V trimmed by 4 bases and J by 0 bases, 5 bases remained unmatched. Germline CDR1 and CDR2: LGHNA and YNFKEQ. This CDR3 is 15 amino acids long.

The CDR3 is CASSKQRTSLSYNEQFF. CDR3 coding DNA: TGTGCCAGTAGTAAACAAAGGACTAGTCTATCCTACAATGAGCAGTTCTTC. The rearrangement joins TRBV19 to TRBJ2-1, with TRBD2 identical over 7 bases. V lost 4 bases and J lost 1; bases outside the gene matches: 10. The CDR3 consists of 17 residues. Germline-derived CDR1 and CDR2 are LNHDA and SQIVND (reference sequence). Looking up the rest from reference TRBV19 and TRBJ2-1 gives the full variable domain: DGGITQSPKYLFRKEGQNVTLSCEQNLNHDAMYWYRQDPGQGLRLIYYSQIVNDFQKGDIAEGYSVSREKKESFPLTVTSAQKNPTAFYLCASSKQRTSLSYNEQFFGPGTRLTVL.

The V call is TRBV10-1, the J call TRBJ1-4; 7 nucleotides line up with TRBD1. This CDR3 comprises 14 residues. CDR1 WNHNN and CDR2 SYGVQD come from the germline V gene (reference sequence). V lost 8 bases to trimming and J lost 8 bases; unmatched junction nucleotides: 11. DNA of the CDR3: TGCGCCAGCGGGAAAACCGGGACAGAAGAAAAACTGTTTTTT. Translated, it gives CASGKTGTEEKLFF.

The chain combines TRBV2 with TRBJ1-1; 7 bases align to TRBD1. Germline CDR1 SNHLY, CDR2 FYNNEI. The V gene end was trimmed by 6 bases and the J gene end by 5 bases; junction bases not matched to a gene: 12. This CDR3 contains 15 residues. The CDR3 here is CASRPPEGARTEAFF. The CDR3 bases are TGTGCCAGCAGGCCTCCGGAGGGGGCGCGAACTGAAGCTTTCTTT.

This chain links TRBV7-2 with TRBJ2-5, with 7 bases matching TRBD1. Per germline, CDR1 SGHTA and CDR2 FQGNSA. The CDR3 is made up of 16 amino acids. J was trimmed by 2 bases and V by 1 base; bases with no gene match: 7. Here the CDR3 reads CASSLVRGPGQETQYF. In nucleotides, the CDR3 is TGTGCCAGCAGCTTAGTTAGGGGGCCGGGACAAGAGACCCAGTACTTC.